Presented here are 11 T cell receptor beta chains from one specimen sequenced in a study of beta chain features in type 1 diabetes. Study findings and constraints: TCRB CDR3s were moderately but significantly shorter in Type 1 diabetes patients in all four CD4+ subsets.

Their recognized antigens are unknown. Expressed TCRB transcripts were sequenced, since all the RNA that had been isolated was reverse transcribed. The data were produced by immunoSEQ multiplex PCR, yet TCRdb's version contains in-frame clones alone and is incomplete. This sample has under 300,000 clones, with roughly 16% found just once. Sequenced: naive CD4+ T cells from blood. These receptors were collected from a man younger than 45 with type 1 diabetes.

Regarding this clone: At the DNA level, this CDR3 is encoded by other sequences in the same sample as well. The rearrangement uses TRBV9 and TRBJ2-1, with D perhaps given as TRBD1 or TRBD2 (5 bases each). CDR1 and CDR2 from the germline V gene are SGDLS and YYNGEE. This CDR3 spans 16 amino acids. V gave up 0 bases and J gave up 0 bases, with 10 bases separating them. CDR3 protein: CASSVGGAGSYNEQFF. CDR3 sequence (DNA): TGTGCCAGCAGCGTAGGAGGGGCTGGCTCCTACAATGAGCAGTTCTTC.

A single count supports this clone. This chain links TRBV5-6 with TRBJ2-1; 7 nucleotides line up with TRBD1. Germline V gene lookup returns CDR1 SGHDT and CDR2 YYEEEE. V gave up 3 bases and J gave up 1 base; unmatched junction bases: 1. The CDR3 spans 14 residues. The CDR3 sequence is CASSWDRSYNEQFF. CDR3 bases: TGTGCCAGCAGCTGGGACAGATCCTACAATGAGCAGTTCTTC.

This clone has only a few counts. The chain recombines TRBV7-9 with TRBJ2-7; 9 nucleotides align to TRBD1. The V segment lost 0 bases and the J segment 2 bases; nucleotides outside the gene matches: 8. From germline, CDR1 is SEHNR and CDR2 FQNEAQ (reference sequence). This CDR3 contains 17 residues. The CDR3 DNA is TGTGCCAGCAGCTTAGCGAGGATGGGACAGGGAGCCTACGAGCAGTACTTC. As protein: CASSLARMGQGAYEQYF. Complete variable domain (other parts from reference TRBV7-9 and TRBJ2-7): DTGVSQNPRHKITKRGQNVTFRCDPISEHNRLYWYRQTLGQGPEFLTYFQNEAQLEKSRLLSDRFSAERPKGSFSTLEIQRTEQGDSAMYLCASSLARMGQGAYEQYFGPGTRLTVT.

The CDR3 loop reads CASSQGLAGGLWRETQYF. CDR3 sequence (DNA): TGCGCCAGCAGCCAAGGGCTAGCGGGAGGCCTATGGAGAGAGACCCAGTACTTC. This chain links TRBV4-1 with TRBJ2-5; 11 bases fit TRBD2. Germline V gives CDR1 MGHRA, CDR2 YSYEKL. The CDR3 sequence is 18 residues long. The ends lost 1 base at V and 4 bases at J; junction bases unmatched: 11.

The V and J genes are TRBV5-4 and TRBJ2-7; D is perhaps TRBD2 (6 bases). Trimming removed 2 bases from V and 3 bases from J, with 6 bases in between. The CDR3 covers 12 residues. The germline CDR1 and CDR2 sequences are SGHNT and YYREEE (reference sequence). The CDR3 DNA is TGTGCCAGCAGCTTCGGGAGCTACGAGCAGTACTTC. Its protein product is CASSFGSYEQYF.

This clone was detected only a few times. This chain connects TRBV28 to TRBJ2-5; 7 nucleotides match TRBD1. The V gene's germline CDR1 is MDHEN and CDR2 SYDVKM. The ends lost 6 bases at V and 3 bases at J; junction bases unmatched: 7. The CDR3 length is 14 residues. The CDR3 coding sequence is TGTGCCAGCAGGCTGACAGGGCCCAAAGAGACCCAGTACTTC. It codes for CASRLTGPKETQYF.

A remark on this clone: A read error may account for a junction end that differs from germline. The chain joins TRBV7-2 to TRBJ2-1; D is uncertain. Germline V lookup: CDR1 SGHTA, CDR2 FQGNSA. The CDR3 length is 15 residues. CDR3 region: CASSLAFSSYNEQFF. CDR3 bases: TGTGCCAGCAGTTTAGCTTTTAGCTCCTACAATGAGCAGTTCTTC.

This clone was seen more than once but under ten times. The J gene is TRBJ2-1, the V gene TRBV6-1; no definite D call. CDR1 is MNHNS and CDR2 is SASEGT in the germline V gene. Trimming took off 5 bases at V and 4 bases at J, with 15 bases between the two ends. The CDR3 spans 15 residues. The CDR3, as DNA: TGTGCCAGCAGTCCTGTCCAGGACGGTTACAATGAGCAGTTCTTC. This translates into CASSPVQDGYNEQFF.

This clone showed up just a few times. The CDR3 region has the DNA TGCGCCAGCAGCCAAGATCGTGAACGCGGGAGGAGCAGCGAGCAGTACTTC. It yields the protein CASSQDRERGRSSEQYF. The J gene is TRBJ2-7, the V gene TRBV4-1; 8 bases are shared with TRBD2. CDR3 length equals 17 residues. Germline V gene sequence: CDR1 MGHRA, CDR2 YSYEKL. V gave up 0 bases and J gave up 6 bases; unmatched junction bases: 13.

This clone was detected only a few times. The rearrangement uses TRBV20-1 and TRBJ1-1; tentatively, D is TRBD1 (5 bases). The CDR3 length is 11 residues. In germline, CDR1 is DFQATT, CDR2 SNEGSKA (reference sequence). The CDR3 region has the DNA TGCAGGGGGGTCGGTGGAACTGAAGCTTTCTTT. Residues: CRGVGGTEAFF.

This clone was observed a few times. Written as DNA, the CDR3 is TGTGCCAGCAGCCACGGGGGTACTTCCTACGAGCAGTACTTC. Protein sequence: CASSHGGTSYEQYF. This chain uses TRBV6-5 with TRBJ2-7; D perhaps matches TRBD2 (6 bases). V lost 6 bases to trimming and J lost 1 base, with 13 bases between them. This CDR3 contains 14 residues. Germline CDR1 MNHEY, CDR2 SVGAGI.